This T cell receptor (beta chain) was identified during a study of OX40 agonist ivuxolimab in advanced cancers. Across the whole study: Patients were treated with ivuxolimab, an agonistic anti-OX40 (CD134) antibody. Study-wide points: CD4+ and CD8+ blood T cells expanded clonally by week 6 at 0.1 to 3.0 mg/kg. CD4+ T cells averaged fewer expanded clones than CD8+ T cells.

As regards this clone: Its target is not known.

The method was immunoSEQ multiplex PCR; TCRdb's version includes in-frame clones alone and lacks a portion of them. The table shows some 16,000 clones, with roughly three quarters occurring only once. The receptor comes from an adult with an advanced solid tumor such as melanoma, head and neck, liver or kidney cancer. Sample: CD4+ or CD8+ T cells sorted from blood, taken in a trial of the OX40 agonist ivuxolimab.

The CDR3 coding sequence is TGTGCCAGCATTGAGATGGGGTACACTGAAGCTTTCTTT. It specifies CASIEMGYTEAFF. This chain uses TRBV6-1 with TRBJ1-1; no definite D call. CDR1 and CDR2 from the germline V gene are MNHNS and SASEGT. This CDR3 is 13 amino acids long. Trimming left V 7 bases short and J 3 bases short, with 12 bases between.